The 8 T cell receptor beta chains presented below share a single source sample, sequenced in a study of tissue T cells after allogeneic stem cell transplantation. Assay used: immunoSEQ multiplex PCR; TCRdb lists only in-frame clones, some missing. The sample carries thousands of clones, around half recorded once. Described time point: mouse harvest day 7 after allogeneic transplant. Each mouse received 10^7 T-cell-depleted marrow cells plus 10^6 splenic CD5+ T cells by tail vein. The sample taken for sequencing was gut tissue. The source of these receptors is a female BALB/c mouse given C57BL/6 T cells with graft-versus-host disease after an allogeneic hematopoietic cell transplant.

Concerning this clone itself: Mouse gene names and germline throughout. The read ends 1 residue early relative to the CDR3; the germline J gene fills the gap. The chain uses TRBV26 and TRBJ2-4; the D call may be TRBD1 or TRBD2 (5 bases each). The germline V gene has CDR1 KGHPV and CDR2 FQNQEV (reference sequence). V lost 2 bases and J 0 bases, leaving 12 bases between the germline ends. This CDR3 comprises 16 residues. The CDR3 sequence is CASSLRGGRSQNTLYF. Partial CDR3 DNA: TGTGCCAGCAGTCTGAGGGGCGGGCGGAGTCAAAACACCTTGTAC.

As for this clone: The germline and genes are mouse ones. CDR3 DNA, as far as it was read: TGTGCCAGCAGCCCGACTGGGATGGACACCTTGTAC. This encodes CASSPTGMDTLY. The entire CDR3 sequence reads CASSPTGMDTLYF. This rearrangement joins TRBV3 to TRBJ2-4; 7 bases are shared with TRBD2. The CDR3 end is not reached by the read, which stops 1 residue before it; the germline J gene fills it in. The CDR3 extends over 13 amino acids. V was pared by 5 bases and J by 7 bases, with 6 bases of the junction left unmatched. In germline, CDR1 is SNHLY, CDR2 FYNGKV (reference sequence). The full variable domain, with the rest looked up from reference TRBV3 and TRBJ2-4, is GPKVLQIPSHQIIDMGQMVTLNCDPVSNHLYFYWYKQILGQQMEFLVNFYNGKVMEKSKLFKDQFSVERPDGSYFTLKIQPTALEDSAVYFCASSPTGMDTLYFGAGTRLSVL.

This clone was counted only a few times. Gene labels here are mouse ones. The read gets to within 1 residue of the CDR3 end, and the germline J gene fills in the rest. The rearrangement links TRBV5 to TRBJ2-3, with D maybe TRBD2 (7 bases). The V gene's germline CDR1 is LGHNA and CDR2 YNLKQL (reference sequence). V was clipped by 1 base and J by 0 bases, with 11 bases between them. CDR3 length: 16 amino acids. The CDR3 loop reads CASSQVWGLSAETLYF. Incomplete CDR3 DNA: TGTGCCAGCAGCCAAGTCTGGGGGCTTAGTGCAGAAACGCTGTAT.

To note about this clone: The genes and germline here are from mouse. The read gets to within 1 residue of the CDR3 end, and the germline J gene fills in the rest. This sequence joins TRBV12-2 and TRBJ2-7; 13 bases align to TRBD2. The germline gives CDR1 SGHLS, CDR2 HYDKME. This CDR3 is 14 amino acids long. J was trimmed by 6 bases and V by 4 bases; bases with no gene match: 5. The CDR3 sequence is CASSRDWGGVEQYF. The CDR3 bases that were read are TGTGCCAGCTCCCGGGACTGGGGGGGTGTTGAACAGTAC. The full variable domain, with the rest looked up from reference TRBV12-2 and TRBJ2-7, is NSGVVQSPRYIIKGKGERSILKCIPISGHLSVAWYQQTQGQELKFFIQHYDKMERDKGNLPSRFSVQQFDDYHSEMNMSALELEDSAVYFCASSRDWGGVEQYFGPGTRLTVL.

A single count supports this clone. Mouse gene names apply. Other DNA variants within this sample encode the same CDR3. Incomplete CDR3 DNA: TGTGCCAGCAGCCCGACCGGGAGATATGCTGAGCAGTTC. Translated: CASSPTGRYAEQF. The CDR3 in full is CASSPTGRYAEQFF. This chain joins TRBV15 and TRBJ2-1; D gene unclear. Coverage ceases 1 residue before the CDR3 finishes, and the germline J gene fills in the end. V lost 6 bases, J lost 4 bases, and 13 bases lay in between. The CDR3 totals 14 residues. Germline V CDR1 and CDR2: SGHND, FRSKSL.

This clone was recorded a few times. The gene names given are mouse names. The sequenced fragment ends 1 residue before the CDR3 boundary, so the rest is inferred from the germline J gene. The J gene is TRBJ1-4, the V gene TRBV12-2; 7 nucleotides line up with TRBD1. Germline CDR1 and CDR2: SGHLS and HYDKME. The CDR3 is made up of 15 amino acids. V was pared by 0 bases and J by 7 bases, with 7 bases of the junction left unmatched. CDR3 protein: CASSLGQGGSERLFF. The sequenced CDR3 bases are TGTGCCAGCTCTCTCGGGCAGGGGGGGAGCGAAAGATTATTT.

Concerning this clone itself: Genes and germline come from the mouse. The read is 1 residue too short to cover the CDR3 end, so that end is filled in from the germline J gene. V usage is TRBV26 and J usage is TRBJ2-5, with D unresolved. Germline CDR1 and CDR2: KGHPV and FQNQEV (reference sequence). The CDR3 consists of 14 residues. V was trimmed by 3 bases and J by 2 bases, leaving 9 bases between them. The CDR3 bases that were read are TGTGCCAGCAGTCTTGCAGGCAGCCAAGACACCCAGTAC. This translates into CASSLAGSQDTQY. The full CDR3 is CASSLAGSQDTQYF.

In its sample, this clone was seen a few times. Genes and germline are mouse. The CDR3 extends 1 residue past the end of the read, so its final part is completed from the germline J gene. The chain carries TRBV26 and TRBJ1-2; D possibly corresponds to TRBD1 (5 bases). The CDR3 has 12 residues. CDR1 is KGHPV, CDR2 FQNQEV, per germline (reference sequence). V lost 4 bases and J lost 2, with 5 bases in between. CDR3 residues: CASSRQNSDYTF. The CDR3 bases that were read are TGTGCCAGCAGTCGACAGAACTCCGACTACACC.